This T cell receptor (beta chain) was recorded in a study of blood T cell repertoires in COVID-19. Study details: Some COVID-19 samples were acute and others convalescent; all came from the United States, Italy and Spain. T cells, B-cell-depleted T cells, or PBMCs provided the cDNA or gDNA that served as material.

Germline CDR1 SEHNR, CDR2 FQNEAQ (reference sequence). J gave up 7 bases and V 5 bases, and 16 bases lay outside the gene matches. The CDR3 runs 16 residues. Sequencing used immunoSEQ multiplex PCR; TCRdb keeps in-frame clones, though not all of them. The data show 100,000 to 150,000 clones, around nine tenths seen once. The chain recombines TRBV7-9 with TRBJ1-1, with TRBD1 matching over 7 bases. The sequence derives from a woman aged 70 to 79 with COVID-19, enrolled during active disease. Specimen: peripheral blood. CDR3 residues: CASSRQTGLGGLEAFF. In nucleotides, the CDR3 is TGTGCCAGCAGCCGTCAGACAGGGTTAGGGGGACTTGAAGCTTTCTTT.